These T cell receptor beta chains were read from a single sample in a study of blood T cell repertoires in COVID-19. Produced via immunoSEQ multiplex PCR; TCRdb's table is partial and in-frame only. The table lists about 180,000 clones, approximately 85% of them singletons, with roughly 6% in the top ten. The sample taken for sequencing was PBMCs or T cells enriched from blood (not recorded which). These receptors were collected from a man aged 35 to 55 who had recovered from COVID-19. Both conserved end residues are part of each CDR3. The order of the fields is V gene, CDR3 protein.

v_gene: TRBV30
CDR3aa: CAWSALGSGANVLTF

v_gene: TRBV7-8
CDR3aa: CASKVSAGGSRNAGPTEAFF

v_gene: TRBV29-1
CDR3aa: CSGTGFDGYTF

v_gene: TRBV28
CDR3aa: CASSQRTGISYGYTF

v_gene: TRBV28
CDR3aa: CASSFLVTSGLEDTQYF

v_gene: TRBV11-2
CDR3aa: CASSTRQGEWNYGYTF

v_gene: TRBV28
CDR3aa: CASSQRGSGNQPQHF

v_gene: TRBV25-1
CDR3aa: CASSESTVATNEKLFF

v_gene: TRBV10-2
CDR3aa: CASLGGGNTIYF

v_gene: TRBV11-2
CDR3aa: CASSLGQGGYGYTF

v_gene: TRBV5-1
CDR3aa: CASSLSGRGGADTQYF

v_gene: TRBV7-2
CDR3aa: CASSLGAWNEQYF

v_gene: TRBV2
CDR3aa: CASSEARATEAFF

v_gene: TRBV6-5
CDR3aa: CASMAGGLQETQYF